The 23 T cell receptor beta chains below come from one sample, sequenced in a study of blood T cell repertoires in COVID-19 (dated by TCRdb to 2020 to 2022). Receptor libraries were prepared by the immunoSEQ multiplex PCR assay. The source is immuneACCESS, and TCRdb retained only in-frame sequences with V and J called. Part of the clones is not carried over; for the studies checked, unresolved V genes explain less than half of this, and the remainder is unexplained. This sample gives around 220,000 clones in total; 80% to 85% of them show up just once. About 7% of the sample is held by the ten biggest clonotypes. Material: PBMCs or T cells enriched from blood (not recorded which). These receptors all stem from a woman between 40 and 50 years old who had recovered from COVID-19.

J is TRBJ1-2 and V is TRBV2, with 8 bases matching TRBD1. The germline V gene has CDR1 SNHLY and CDR2 FYNNEI. The CDR3 sequence is 13 residues long. With V trimmed by 5 bases and J by 6 bases, 5 bases remained unmatched. The CDR3 here is CASSYRGADGYTF. In DNA form, the CDR3 reads TGTGCCAGCAGTTACAGGGGGGCGGATGGCTACACCTTC. Variable domain in full (rest from reference TRBV2 and TRBJ1-2): EPEVTQTPSHQVTQMGQEVILRCVPISNHLYFYWYRQILGQKVEFLVSFYNNEISEKSEIFDDQFSVERPDGSNFTLKIRSTKLEDSAMYFCASSYRGADGYTFGSGTRLTVV.

The chain recombines TRBV18 with TRBJ2-3; D is possibly TRBD2 (6 bases). The CDR3 contains 16 residues. V shed 0 bases and J shed 1 base, with 11 bases lying between them. Germline loops: CDR1 KGHSH, CDR2 LQKENI. Here the CDR3 reads CASSPPRRVGTDTQYF. CDR3 nucleotide sequence: TGTGCCAGCTCACCACCGAGGAGGGTGGGCACAGATACGCAGTATTTT. Full variable domain (missing parts from reference TRBV18 and TRBJ2-3): NAGVMQNPRHLVRRRGQEARLRCSPMKGHSHVYWYRQLPEEGLKFMVYLQKENIIDESGMPKERFSAEFPKEGPSILRIQQVVRGDSAAYFCASSPPRRVGTDTQYFGPGTRLTVL.

Comment on this clone: Other nucleotide sequences in the sample specify the same CDR3. The genes are TRBV9 and TRBJ1-1; D remains unclear. The CDR3 consists of 13 residues. Germline V CDR1 and CDR2: SGDLS, YYNGEE. Deletions cut 0 bases from V and 3 bases from J, with 6 bases between. The CDR3 DNA reads TGTGCCAGCAGCGTAGACGGGGACACTGAAGCTTTCTTT. It codes for CASSVDGDTEAFF.

The chain employs TRBV5-1 and TRBJ2-4; D is perhaps TRBD2 (6 bases). V was shortened by 0 bases and J by 7 bases, with 11 bases between the two germline ends. Germline V lookup: CDR1 SGHRS, CDR2 YFSETQ. The CDR3 contains 14 residues. The CDR3 protein is CASSLGPSGNIQYF. In DNA form, the CDR3 reads TGCGCCAGCAGCTTGGGCCCAAGCGGGAACATTCAGTACTTC.

As to this clone: The same CDR3 arises from other DNA sequences in this sample as well. The chain recombines TRBV19 with TRBJ1-1; tentatively, D is TRBD1 (6 bases). The V end was cut by 2 bases, the J end by 0 bases, with 10 bases between. This CDR3 is built from 15 residues. Per the germline V gene, CDR1 is LNHDA and CDR2 is SQIVND (reference sequence). The CDR3 loop reads CASSIRGGLNTEAFF. In DNA, the CDR3 is TGTGCCAGTAGTATACGGGGGGGCCTGAACACTGAAGCTTTCTTT.

The chain combines TRBV18 with TRBJ2-7; 11 nucleotides line up with TRBD2. The CDR3 covers 14 residues. V lost 3 bases and J lost 6; bases outside the gene matches: 4. From germline, CDR1 is KGHSH and CDR2 LQKENI. The CDR3 region has the DNA TGTGCCAGCTCACCGGTAGCGGGAGGGGGCGAGCAGTACTTC. It yields the protein CASSPVAGGGEQYF.

The rearrangement joins TRBV19 to TRBJ2-7; 10 positions agree with TRBD1. This CDR3 spans 15 amino acids. The V gene's germline CDR1 is LNHDA and CDR2 SQIVND (reference sequence). V lost 6 bases to trimming and J lost 7 bases; unmatched junction nucleotides: 12. This CDR3 reads CASSGRQGARVEQYF. The CDR3 DNA sequence: TGTGCCAGTAGCGGAAGACAGGGGGCGAGAGTTGAGCAGTACTTC.

CDR3 coding DNA: TGTGCCACCAGCAGAGATCGCGGAGCGGGAGGGCTGGGTGAGCAGTTCTTC. Residues: CATSRDRGAGGLGEQFF. The J gene is TRBJ2-1, the V gene TRBV15, with 10 bases identical to TRBD2. With V trimmed by 0 bases and J by 9 bases, 11 bases remained unmatched. This CDR3 spans 17 amino acids. Per the germline V gene, CDR1 is LNHNV and CDR2 is YYDKDF (reference sequence).

CDR3: CASSVAPRQGVTGELFF. Written as DNA, the CDR3 is TGTGCCAGCAGCGTAGCTCCCCGGCAGGGGGTGACCGGGGAGCTGTTTTTT. The V and J genes are TRBV9 and TRBJ2-2, with 7 positions matching TRBD1. The J segment lost 5 bases and the V segment lost 0 bases, leaving 10 bases of the junction unmatched. Germline V gene lookup returns CDR1 SGDLS and CDR2 YYNGEE. The CDR3 is 17 amino acids.

This rearrangement joins TRBV10-3 to TRBJ1-2; the match to TRBD1 covers 7 bases. In germline, CDR1 is ENHRY, CDR2 SYGVKD. After removal of 4 bases from V and 7 bases from J, the junction contained 12 bases not matched to a gene. This CDR3 region has 15 residues. CDR3: CAISGRQGLDAGYTF. In nucleotides, the CDR3 is TGTGCCATCAGTGGCAGACAGGGATTAGACGCTGGCTACACCTTC.

The table lists this clone with a count of one. The rearrangement uses TRBV5-4 and TRBJ2-7; D uncertain. Germline V gene lookup returns CDR1 SGHNT and CDR2 YYREEE (reference sequence). V was trimmed by 4 bases and J by 2 bases, leaving 10 bases between them. The CDR3 spans 13 residues. CDR3 sequence (DNA): TGTGCCAGCAGCCAGGCTCCGGCCTACGAGCAGTACTTC. Translating gives CASSQAPAYEQYF. The whole variable domain, filled in from reference TRBV5-4 and TRBJ2-7, reads ETGVTQSPTHLIKTRGQQVTLRCSSQSGHNTVSWYQQALGQGPQFIFQYYREEENGRGNFPPRFSGLQFPNYSSELNVNALELDDSALYLCASSQAPAYEQYFGPGTRLTVT.

J is TRBJ1-1 and V is TRBV28, with D tentatively TRBD1 (6 bases). V lost 5 bases to trimming and J lost 5 bases, with 12 bases between them. The CDR3 consists of 13 residues. CDR1 is MDHEN and CDR2 is SYDVKM in the germline V gene. The CDR3 nucleotides read TGTGCCAGCAGTCGGCAGGGGTGGACTGAAGCTTTCTTT. This translates into CASSRQGWTEAFF. The complete variable domain, with remaining parts taken from reference TRBV28 and TRBJ1-1, reads DVKVTQSSRYLVKRTGEKVFLECVQDMDHENMFWYRQDPGLGLRLIYFSYDVKMKEKGDIPEGYSVSREKKERFSLILESASTNQTSMYLCASSRQGWTEAFFGQGTRLTVV.

A single count supports this clone. V is TRBV30 and J is TRBJ1-5, with D maybe TRBD1 (5 bases). The CDR3 contains 14 residues. Trimming took 2 bases from V and 5 from J, leaving 13 bases between them. Germline lookup yields CDR1 GTSNPN and CDR2 SVGIG (reference sequence). The chain's CDR3 is CAWSPPGGYQPQHF. The CDR3 region has the DNA TGTGCCTGGAGTCCCCCGGGGGGGTATCAGCCCCAGCATTTT.

V gene TRBV7-8 combines with J gene TRBJ2-3; tentative D call: TRBD1 (5 bases). There are 15 residues in the CDR3. CDR1 is SGHVS and CDR2 is FQNEAQ in the germline V gene. The germline V and J ends were trimmed by 0 bases and 4 bases, with 11 bases remaining between them. In DNA, the CDR3 is TGTGCCAGCAGCTTAGCTCTAGAAGGGGCAGATACGCAGTATTTT. Its protein product is CASSLALEGADTQYF.

The chain is built from TRBV3-1 (or the pseudogene TRBV3-2) and TRBJ2-5; D possibly corresponds to TRBD1 (6 bases). Germline V gene data show CDR1 as LGHDT and CDR2 as YNNKEL (reference sequence). Trimming left V 3 bases short and J 7 bases short, with 9 bases between. This CDR3 has 12 amino acids. In DNA, the CDR3 is TGTGCCAGCAGCCATGGGGGCCGGACCCAGTACTTC. Protein product: CASSHGGRTQYF.

The chain couples TRBV27 to TRBJ1-2; tentatively, D is TRBD1 (6 bases). The germline gives CDR1 MNHEY, CDR2 SMNVEV (reference sequence). The ends were cut back, 6 bases at V and 8 bases at J, with 19 bases in the middle. This CDR3 spans 14 amino acids. This CDR3 reads CASSPAPGGRGYTF. The CDR3 coding sequence is TGTGCCAGCAGCCCCGCCCCGGGGGGCAGAGGCTACACCTTC.

The gene calls are TRBV30 and TRBJ1-1; weak D call: TRBD1 (5 bases). Trimming stripped 3 bases from V and 1 base from J, with 9 bases between. The CDR3 totals 13 residues. CDR1 is GTSNPN, CDR2 SVGIG, per germline (reference sequence). The CDR3 region is CAWRVQANTEAFF. The CDR3 bases are TGTGCCTGGAGGGTACAGGCGAACACTGAAGCTTTCTTT.

The chain joins TRBV28 to TRBJ2-2, with a possible D match to TRBD2 (7 bases). The CDR3 consists of 14 residues. In germline, CDR1 is MDHEN, CDR2 SYDVKM. V was cut by 3 bases and J by 7 bases, with 12 bases left in between. CDR3 in DNA: TGTGCCAGCAGTTTTTCGGGGGGCGACGGGGAGCTGTTTTTT. As protein: CASSFSGGDGELFF.

This clone came up once. V usage is TRBV28 and J usage is TRBJ2-7; D unclear. CDR1 is MDHEN and CDR2 is SYDVKM in the germline V gene. The CDR3 is 13 amino acids. V shed 6 bases and J shed 2 bases, with 11 bases lying between them. The chain's CDR3 is CASSPAGPYEQYF. In nucleotides, the CDR3 is TGTGCCAGCAGCCCGGCAGGCCCCTACGAGCAGTACTTC.

The J gene is TRBJ1-2, the V gene TRBV2; 8 nucleotides agree with TRBD1. The trim removed 3 bases at V and 3 bases at J, leaving 6 bases unmatched. The CDR3 runs to 15 residues. Germline V gene data show CDR1 as SNHLY and CDR2 as FYNNEI. The CDR3 region has the DNA TGTGCCAGCAGTGAGCCAGGGGGCACGGACTATGGCTACACCTTC. It yields the protein CASSEPGGTDYGYTF.

The chain has TRBV7-6 and TRBJ2-1; 13 bases fit TRBD2. The CDR3 contains 16 residues. The germline V gene has CDR1 SGHVS and CDR2 FNYEAQ. V was clipped by 6 bases and J by 7 bases; unmatched bases: 9. The DNA for the CDR3 is TGTGCCAGCAGGTCAGGGACTAGCGGGAATAATAATGAGCAGTTCTTC. It translates to CASRSGTSGNNNEQFF. The whole variable domain, remainder taken from reference TRBV7-6 and TRBJ2-1, is GAGVSQSPRYKVTKRGQDVALRCDPISGHVSLYWYRQALGQGPEFLTYFNYEAQQDKSGLPNDRFSAERPEGSISTLTIQRTEQRDSAMYRCASRSGTSGNNNEQFFGPGTRLTVL.

The chain employs TRBV6-1 and TRBJ1-5, with D tentatively TRBD1 (6 bases). Germline V gene lookup returns CDR1 MNHNS and CDR2 SASEGT. This CDR3 has 15 residues. With 3 bases removed from V and 2 bases from J, the gap between germline ends came to 11 bases. CDR3 coding DNA: TGTGCCAGCAGTGATCAATCAGGGGGCAATCAGCCCCAGCATTTT. It specifies CASSDQSGGNQPQHF.

The rearrangement links TRBV7-2 to TRBJ1-1; D not resolved. CDR1 SGHTA and CDR2 FQGNSA come from the germline V gene. This CDR3 has 14 amino acids. V was pared by 7 bases and J by 3 bases, with 15 bases between. The CDR3 sequence: CASTPMGSDTEAFF. CDR3 nucleotides: TGTGCCAGCACCCCGATGGGTAGCGACACTGAAGCTTTCTTT. The variable domain in full, completed from reference TRBV7-2 and TRBJ1-1, reads GAGVSQSPSNKVTEKGKDVELRCDPISGHTALYWYRQSLGQGLEFLIYFQGNSAPDKSGLPSDRFSAERTGGSVSTLTIQRTQQEDSAVYLCASTPMGSDTEAFFGQGTRLTVV.